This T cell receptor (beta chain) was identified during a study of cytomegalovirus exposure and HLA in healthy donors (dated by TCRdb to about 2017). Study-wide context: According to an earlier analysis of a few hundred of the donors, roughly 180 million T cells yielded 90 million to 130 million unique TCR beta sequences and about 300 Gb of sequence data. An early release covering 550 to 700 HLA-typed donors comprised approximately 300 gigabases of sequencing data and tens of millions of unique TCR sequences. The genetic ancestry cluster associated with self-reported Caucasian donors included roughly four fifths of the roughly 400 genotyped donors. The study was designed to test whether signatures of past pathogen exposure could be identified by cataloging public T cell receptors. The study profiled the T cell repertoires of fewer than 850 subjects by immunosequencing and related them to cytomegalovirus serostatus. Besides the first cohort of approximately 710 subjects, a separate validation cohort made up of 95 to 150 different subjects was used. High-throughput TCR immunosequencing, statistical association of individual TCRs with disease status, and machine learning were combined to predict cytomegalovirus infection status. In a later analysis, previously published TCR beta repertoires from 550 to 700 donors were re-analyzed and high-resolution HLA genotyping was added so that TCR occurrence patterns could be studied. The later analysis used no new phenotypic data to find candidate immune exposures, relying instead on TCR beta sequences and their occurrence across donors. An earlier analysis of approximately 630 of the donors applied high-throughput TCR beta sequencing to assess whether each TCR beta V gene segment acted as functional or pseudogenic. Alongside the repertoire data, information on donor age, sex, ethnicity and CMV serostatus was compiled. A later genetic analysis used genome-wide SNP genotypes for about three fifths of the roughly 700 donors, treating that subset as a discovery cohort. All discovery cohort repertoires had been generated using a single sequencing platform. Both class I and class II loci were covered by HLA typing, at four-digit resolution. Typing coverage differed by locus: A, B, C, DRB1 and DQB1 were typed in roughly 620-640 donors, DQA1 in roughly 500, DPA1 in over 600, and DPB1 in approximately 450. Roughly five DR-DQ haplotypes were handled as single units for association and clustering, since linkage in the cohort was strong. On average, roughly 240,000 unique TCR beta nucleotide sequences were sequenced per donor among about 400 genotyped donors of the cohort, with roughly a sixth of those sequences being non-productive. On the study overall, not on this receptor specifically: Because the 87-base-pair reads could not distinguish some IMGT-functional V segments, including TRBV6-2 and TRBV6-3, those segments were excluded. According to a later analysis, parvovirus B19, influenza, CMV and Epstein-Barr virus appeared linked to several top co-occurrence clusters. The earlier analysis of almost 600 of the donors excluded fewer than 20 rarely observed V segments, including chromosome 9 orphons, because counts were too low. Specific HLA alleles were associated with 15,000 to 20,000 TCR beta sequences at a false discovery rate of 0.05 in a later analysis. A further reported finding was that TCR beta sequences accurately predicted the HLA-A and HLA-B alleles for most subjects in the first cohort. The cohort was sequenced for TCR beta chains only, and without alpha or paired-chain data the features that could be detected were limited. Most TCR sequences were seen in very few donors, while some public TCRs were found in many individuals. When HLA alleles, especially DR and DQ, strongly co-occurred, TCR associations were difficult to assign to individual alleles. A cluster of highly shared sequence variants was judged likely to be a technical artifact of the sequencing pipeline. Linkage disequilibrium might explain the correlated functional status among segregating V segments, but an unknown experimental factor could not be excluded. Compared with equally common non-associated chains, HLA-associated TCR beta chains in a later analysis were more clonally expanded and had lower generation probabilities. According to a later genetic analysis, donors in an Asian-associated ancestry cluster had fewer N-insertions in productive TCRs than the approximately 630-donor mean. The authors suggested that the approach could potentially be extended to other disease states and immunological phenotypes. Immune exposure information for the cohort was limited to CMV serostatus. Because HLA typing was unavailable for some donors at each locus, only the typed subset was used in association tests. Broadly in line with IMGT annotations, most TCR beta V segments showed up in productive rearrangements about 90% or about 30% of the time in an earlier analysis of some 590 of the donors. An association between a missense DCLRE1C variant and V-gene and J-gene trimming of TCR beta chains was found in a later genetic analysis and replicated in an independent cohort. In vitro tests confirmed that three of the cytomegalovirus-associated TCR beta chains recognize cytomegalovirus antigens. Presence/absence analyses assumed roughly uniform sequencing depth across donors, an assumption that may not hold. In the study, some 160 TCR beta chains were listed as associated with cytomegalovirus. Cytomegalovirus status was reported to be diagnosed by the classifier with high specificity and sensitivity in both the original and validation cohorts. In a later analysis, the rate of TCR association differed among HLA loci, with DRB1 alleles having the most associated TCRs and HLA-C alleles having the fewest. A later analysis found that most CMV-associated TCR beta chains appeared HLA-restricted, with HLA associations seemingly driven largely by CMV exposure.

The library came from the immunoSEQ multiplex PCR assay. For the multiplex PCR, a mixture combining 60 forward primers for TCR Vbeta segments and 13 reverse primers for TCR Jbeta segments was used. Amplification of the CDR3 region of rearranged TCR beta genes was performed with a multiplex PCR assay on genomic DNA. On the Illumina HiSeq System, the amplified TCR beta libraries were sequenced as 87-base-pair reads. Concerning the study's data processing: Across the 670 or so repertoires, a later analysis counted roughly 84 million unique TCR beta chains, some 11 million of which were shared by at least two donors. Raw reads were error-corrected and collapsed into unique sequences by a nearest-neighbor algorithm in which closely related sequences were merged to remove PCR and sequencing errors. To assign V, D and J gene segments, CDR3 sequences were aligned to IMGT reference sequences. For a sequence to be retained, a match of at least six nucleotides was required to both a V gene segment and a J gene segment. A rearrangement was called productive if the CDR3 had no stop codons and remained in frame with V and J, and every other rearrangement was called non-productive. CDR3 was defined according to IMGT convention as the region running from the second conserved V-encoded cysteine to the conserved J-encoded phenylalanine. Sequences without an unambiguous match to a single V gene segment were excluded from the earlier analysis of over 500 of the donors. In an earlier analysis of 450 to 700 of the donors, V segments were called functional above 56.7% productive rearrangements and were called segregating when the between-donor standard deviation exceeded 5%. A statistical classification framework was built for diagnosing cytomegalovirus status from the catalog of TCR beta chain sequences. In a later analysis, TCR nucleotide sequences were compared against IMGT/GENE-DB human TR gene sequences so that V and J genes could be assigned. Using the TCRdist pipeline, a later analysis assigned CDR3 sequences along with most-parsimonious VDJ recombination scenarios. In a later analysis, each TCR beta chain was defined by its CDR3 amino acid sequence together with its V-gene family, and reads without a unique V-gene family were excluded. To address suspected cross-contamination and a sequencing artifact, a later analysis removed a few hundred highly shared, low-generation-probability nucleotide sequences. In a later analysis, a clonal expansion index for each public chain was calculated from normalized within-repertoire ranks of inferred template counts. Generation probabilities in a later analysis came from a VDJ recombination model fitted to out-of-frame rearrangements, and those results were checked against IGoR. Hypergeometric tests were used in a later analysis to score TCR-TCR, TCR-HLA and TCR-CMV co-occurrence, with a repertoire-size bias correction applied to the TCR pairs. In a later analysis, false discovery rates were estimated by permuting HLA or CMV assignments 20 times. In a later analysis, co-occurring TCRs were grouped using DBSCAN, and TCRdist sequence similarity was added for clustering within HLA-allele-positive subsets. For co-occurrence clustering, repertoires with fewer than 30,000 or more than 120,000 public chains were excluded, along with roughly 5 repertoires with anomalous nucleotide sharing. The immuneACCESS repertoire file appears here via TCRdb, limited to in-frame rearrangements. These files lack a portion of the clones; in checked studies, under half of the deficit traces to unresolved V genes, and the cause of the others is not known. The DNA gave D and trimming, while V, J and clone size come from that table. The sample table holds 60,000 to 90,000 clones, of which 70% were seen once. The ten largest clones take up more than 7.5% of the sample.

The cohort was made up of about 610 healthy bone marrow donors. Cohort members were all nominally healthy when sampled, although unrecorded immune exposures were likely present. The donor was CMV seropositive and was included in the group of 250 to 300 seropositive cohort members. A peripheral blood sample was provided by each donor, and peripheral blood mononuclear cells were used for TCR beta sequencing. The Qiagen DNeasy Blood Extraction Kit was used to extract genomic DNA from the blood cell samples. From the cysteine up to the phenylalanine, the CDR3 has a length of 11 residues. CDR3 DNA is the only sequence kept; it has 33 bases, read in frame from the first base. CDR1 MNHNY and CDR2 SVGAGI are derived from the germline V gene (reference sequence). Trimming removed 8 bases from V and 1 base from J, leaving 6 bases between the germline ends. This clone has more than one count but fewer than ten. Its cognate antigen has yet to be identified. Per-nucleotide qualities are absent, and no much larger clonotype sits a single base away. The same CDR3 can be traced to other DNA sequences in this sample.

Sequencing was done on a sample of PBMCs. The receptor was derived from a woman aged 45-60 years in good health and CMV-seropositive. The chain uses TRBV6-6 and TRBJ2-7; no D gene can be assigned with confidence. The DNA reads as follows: TGTGCCAGCTCAGGATCCTACGAGCAGTACTTC. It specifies CASSGSYEQYF.